This T cell receptor beta chain was profiled in a study of regulatory T cells in long-lasting Graves disease. Findings and limits, study-wide: Persistent Graves' patients possessed reduced TCR diversity relative to recently diagnosed ones.

Arm-PCR of CDR3 regions with iRepertoire HTBI primers generated TCR beta libraries. TCRdb reanalysed the multiplex PCR reads using MiXCR and keeps one entry per CDR3 protein. Of 450,000 to 600,000 distinct CDR3 sequences listed, around an eighth were seen once; the top ten hold roughly a tenth. Time point meaning: newly diagnosed GD, antithyroid drugs for less than 3 months. Making the TCR library involved RNA that had been extracted from PBMCs. This clonotype was seen repeatedly, ten times or more. The antigen is not known. Trimming stripped 3 bases from V and 1 base from J, with 13 bases between. The CDR3 has 14 amino acids. Germline V lookup: CDR1 DFQATT, CDR2 SNEGSKA (reference sequence). A further study also used this sample, focusing on T cells in Graves' hyperthyroidism and ophthalmopathy. That report notes: Patients aged 18 to 65 had newly diagnosed hyperthyroidism of under 2 months' duration. Uncontrolled infection, other autoimmune disease, pregnancy and lactation each barred patients from inclusion. Diagnoses were established using clinical symptoms, serum thyroxine and TRAb, thyroid ultrasound and orbital computed tomography.

The sequence derives from a man between 25 and 39 years old with Graves disease. V and J are TRBV20-1 and TRBJ2-7; possible D gene TRBD2, 5 bases. Sample: peripheral blood mononuclear cells (PBMCs), taken at new diagnosis, from a patient treated with antithyroid drugs. The CDR3 reads CSARPPGVSYEQYF. The DNA for the CDR3 is TGCAGTGCTAGGCCCCCCGGGGTATCCTACGAGCAGTACTTC.